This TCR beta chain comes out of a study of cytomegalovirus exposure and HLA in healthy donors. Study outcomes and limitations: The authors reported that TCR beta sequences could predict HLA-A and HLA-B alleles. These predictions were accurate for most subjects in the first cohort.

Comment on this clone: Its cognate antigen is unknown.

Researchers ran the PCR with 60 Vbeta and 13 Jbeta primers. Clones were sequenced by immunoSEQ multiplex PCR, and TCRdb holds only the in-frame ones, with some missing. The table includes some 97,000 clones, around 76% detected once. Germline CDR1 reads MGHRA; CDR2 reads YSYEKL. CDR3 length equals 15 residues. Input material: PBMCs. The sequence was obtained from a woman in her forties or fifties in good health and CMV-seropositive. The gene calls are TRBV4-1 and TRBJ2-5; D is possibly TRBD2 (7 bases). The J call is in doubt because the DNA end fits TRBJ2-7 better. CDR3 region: CASSHSGGASYEQYF. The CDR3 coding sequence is TGCGCCAGCAGCCACTCGGGGGGCGCTTCCTACGAGCAGTACTTC.